This TCR beta chain comes out of a study of beta chain features in type 1 diabetes. Of the isolated RNA, all was reverse transcribed, and so the sequenced material was expressed TCRB transcripts. Profiled with immunoSEQ multiplex PCR; TCRdb holds only in-frame clones, not every one. The repertoire holds about 320,000 clones, with 14% as singletons. Germline-derived CDR1 and CDR2 are MNHEY and SMNVEV (reference sequence). The CDR3 has 13 amino acids. The V segment lost 5 bases and the J segment 9 bases; nucleotides outside the gene matches: 2. This TCR came from a young man in good health. The genes are TRBV27 and TRBJ1-6, with TRBD1 matching over 9 bases. The sample consisted of central memory CD4+ T cells from blood. CDR3 sequence reads: CASSGDRVSPLHF. Here the CDR3 DNA reads TGTGCCAGCAGTGGGGACAGGGTTTCACCCCTCCACTTT.